This T cell receptor (beta chain) appears in the sequencing data of a study of cytomegalovirus exposure and HLA in healthy donors. Points from the study as a whole: A later analysis linked a missense DCLRE1C variant to TCR beta V- and J-gene trimming. Researchers reported in a later analysis that common viral pathogens appeared linked to several top clusters. Using a false discovery rate of 0.05, a later analysis showed that around 16,000 TCR beta sequences were associated with HLA alleles.

This clone was observed a few times. The antigen is unknown. The CDR3 is 14 residues long. J gave up 9 bases and V 4 bases, and 9 bases lay outside the gene matches. Germline V gene data show CDR1 as SNHLY and CDR2 as FYNNEI. Both 60 Vbeta primers and 13 Jbeta primers went into the PCR. Measured with immunoSEQ multiplex PCR; TCRdb has only the in-frame clones, and not every one. The table shows under 150,000 clones, with 55% to 75% occurring only once. The sequencing sample was made of PBMCs. The TCR comes from a man aged 30-40 years in good health and CMV-seropositive. The chain links TRBV2 to TRBJ2-7; 10 bases are shared with TRBD2. The CDR3 nucleotides read TGTGCCAGCAGTGGGAGGAGGACTAGCGGACCGCAGTACTTC. This encodes CASSGRRTSGPQYF.